The sample holds one count of the clone carrying this TCR beta chain. Its antigen is as yet unknown. Germline assignment: CDR1 MDHEN and CDR2 SYDVKM. V lost 4 bases to trimming and J lost 5 bases; unmatched junction nucleotides: 11. The CDR3 has 18 residues. The entry originates in a study of cytomegalovirus exposure and HLA in healthy donors. Study context: Previous work identified roughly 120 million unique TCR beta sequences from around 170 million T cells. As released early, the data held about 85 million unique TCRs from HLA-typed donors.

With 60 Vbeta and 13 Jbeta primers, the PCR was carried out. Produced via immunoSEQ multiplex PCR; TCRdb's table is partial and in-frame only. The top ten clones hold under 2% of a sample with around 100,000 clones, roughly 74% of them seen once. Study-level findings and limits: Per a later analysis, 16,951 TCR beta sequences showed association with HLA alleles at 0.05 false discovery rate.

This chain connects TRBV28 to TRBJ2-3; 14 bases agree with TRBD2. Sequenced input: PBMCs. The sequence derives from a woman in her 40s in good health and CMV-seronegative. In nucleotides, the CDR3 is TGTGCCAGCAGTTCCGGACTAGCGGGAGGCCACTACCGAGATACGCAGTATTTT. It is translated as CASSSGLAGGHYRDTQYF.